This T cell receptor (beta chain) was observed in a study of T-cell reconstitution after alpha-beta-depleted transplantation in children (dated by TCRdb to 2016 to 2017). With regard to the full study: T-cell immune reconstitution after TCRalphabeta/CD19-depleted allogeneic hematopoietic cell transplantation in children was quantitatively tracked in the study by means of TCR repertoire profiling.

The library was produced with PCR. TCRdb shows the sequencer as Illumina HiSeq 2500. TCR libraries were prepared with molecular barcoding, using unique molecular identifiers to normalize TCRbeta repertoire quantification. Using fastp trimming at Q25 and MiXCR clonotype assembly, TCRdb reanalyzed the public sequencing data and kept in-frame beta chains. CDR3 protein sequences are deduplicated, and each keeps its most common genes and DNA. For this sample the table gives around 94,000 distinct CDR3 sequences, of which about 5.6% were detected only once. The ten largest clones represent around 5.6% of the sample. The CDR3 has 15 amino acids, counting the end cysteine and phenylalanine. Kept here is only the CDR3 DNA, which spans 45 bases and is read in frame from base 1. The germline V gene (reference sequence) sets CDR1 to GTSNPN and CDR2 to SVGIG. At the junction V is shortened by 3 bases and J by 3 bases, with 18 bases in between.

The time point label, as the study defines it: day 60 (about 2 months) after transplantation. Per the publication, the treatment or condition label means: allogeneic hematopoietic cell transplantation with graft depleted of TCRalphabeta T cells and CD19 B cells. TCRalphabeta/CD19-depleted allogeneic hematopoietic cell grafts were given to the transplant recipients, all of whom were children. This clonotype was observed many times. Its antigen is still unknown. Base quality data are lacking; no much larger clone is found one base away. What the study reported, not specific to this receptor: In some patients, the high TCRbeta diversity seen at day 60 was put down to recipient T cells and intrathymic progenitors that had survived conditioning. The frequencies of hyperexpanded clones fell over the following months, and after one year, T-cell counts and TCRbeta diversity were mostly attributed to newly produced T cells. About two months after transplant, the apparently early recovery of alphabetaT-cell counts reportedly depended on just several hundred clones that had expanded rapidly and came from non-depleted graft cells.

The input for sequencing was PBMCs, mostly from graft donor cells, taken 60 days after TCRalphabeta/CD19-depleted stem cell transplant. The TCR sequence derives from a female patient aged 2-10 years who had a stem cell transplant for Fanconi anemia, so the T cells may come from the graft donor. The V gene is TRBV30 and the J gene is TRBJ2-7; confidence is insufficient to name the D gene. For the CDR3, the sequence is CAWSVPLAFNYEQYF. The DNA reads TGTGCCTGGAGCGTACCCTTAGCCTTTAACTACGAGCAGTACTTC.